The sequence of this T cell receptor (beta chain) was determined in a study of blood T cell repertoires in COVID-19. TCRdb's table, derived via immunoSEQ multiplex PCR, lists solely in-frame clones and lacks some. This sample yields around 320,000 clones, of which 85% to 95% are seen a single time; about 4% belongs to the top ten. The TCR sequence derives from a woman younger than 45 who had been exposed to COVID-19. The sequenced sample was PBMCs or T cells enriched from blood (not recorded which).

CDR3 region: CASSFRGGGESYEQYF. DNA for the CDR3: TGTGCCAGCAGCTTTAGGGGCGGGGGCGAGTCCTACGAGCAGTACTTC. This chain uses TRBV11-2 with TRBJ2-7; maybe TRBD2 (7 bases). The V gene's germline CDR1 is SGHAT and CDR2 FQNNGV. Trimming took off 3 bases at V and 1 base at J, with 16 bases between the two ends. The CDR3 consists of 16 residues. Variable domain in full (rest from reference TRBV11-2 and TRBJ2-7): EAGVAQSPRYKIIEKRQSVAFWCNPISGHATLYWYQQILGQGPKLLIQFQNNGVVDDSQLPKDRFSAERLKGVDSTLKIQPAKLEDSAVYLCASSFRGGGESYEQYFGPGTRLTVT.